These T cell receptor beta chains were read from a single sample in a study of blood T cell repertoires in COVID-19. Sequencing used immunoSEQ multiplex PCR; TCRdb keeps in-frame clones, though not all of them. Of 150,000 to 200,000 clones in the sample, over 80% were seen once. The sequenced material came from peripheral blood. Receptors were obtained from a woman in her forties or fifties with acute or convalescent COVID-19. Both conserved end residues are part of each CDR3. The D gene is left open where the match is weak. Clone size is shown for a subset of rows, as once, few, many or a class of expanded clone.

J: TRBJ2-2; size: NA; length: 15; V: TRBV7-3; D: TRBD1; CDR3: CASSLRGQSTGELFF; DNA: TGTGCCAGCAGCTTAAGGGGACAGTCAACCGGGGAGCTGTTTTTT
J: TRBJ2-5; size: NA; length: 14; V: TRBV3-1/TRBV3-2; D: TRBD2; CDR3: CASSWEGIQETQYF; DNA: TGTGCCAGCAGCTGGGAGGGCATTCAAGAGACCCAGTACTTC
J: TRBJ1-1; size: NA; length: 17; V: TRBV10-3; D: TRBD1; CDR3: CAISESGQGGRDTEAFF; DNA: TGTGCCATCAGTGAGTCCGGACAGGGAGGGCGGGACACTGAAGCTTTCTTT
J: TRBJ2-3; size: NA; length: 19; V: TRBV20-1; D: NA; CDR3: CSASGDSGSRGLLTDTQYF; DNA: TGCAGTGCTAGTGGGGATAGTGGTTCCAGGGGCTTACTCACAGATACGCAGTATTTT
J: TRBJ2-1; size: NA; length: 15; V: TRBV18; D: TRBD1; CDR3: CASSRRDREYNEQFF; DNA: TGTGCCAGCTCACGCCGGGACAGGGAGTACAATGAGCAGTTCTTC
J: TRBJ2-1; size: once; length: 15; V: TRBV24-1; D: NA; CDR3: CATSTDRAVLNEQFF; DNA: TGTGCCACCAGTACAGATAGAGCGGTCTTAAATGAGCAGTTCTTC
J: TRBJ2-3; size: NA; length: 17; V: TRBV5-1; D: TRBD1; CDR3: CASSYISGQGATDTQYF; DNA: TGCGCCAGCAGCTATATATCCGGACAGGGAGCCACAGATACGCAGTATTTT
J: TRBJ1-1; size: NA; length: 14; V: TRBV19; D: NA; CDR3: CASSPFVENTEAFF; DNA: TGTGCCAGTAGCCCTTTTGTAGAGAACACTGAAGCTTTCTTT
J: TRBJ1-2; size: NA; length: 13; V: TRBV19; D: NA; CDR3: CASSPLSYYGYTF; DNA: TGTGCCAGTAGTCCCCTCTCTTACTATGGCTACACCTTC
J: TRBJ2-2; size: NA; length: 13; V: TRBV5-1; D: NA; CDR3: CASSLANPGELFF; DNA: TGCGCCAGCAGCTTGGCTAACCCCGGGGAGCTGTTTTTT
J: TRBJ1-5; size: NA; length: 16; V: TRBV4-1; D: TRBD1; CDR3: CASSQRDRQGQQPQHF; DNA: TGCGCCAGCAGCCAAAGGGACCGACAGGGTCAGCAGCCCCAGCATTTT
J: TRBJ1-5; size: NA; length: 14; V: TRBV6-2/TRBV6-3; D: NA; CDR3: CASSYQGDGQPQHF; DNA: TGTGCCAGCAGTTACCAGGGTGATGGTCAGCCCCAGCATTTT
J: TRBJ2-4; size: once; length: 16; V: TRBV3-1/TRBV3-2; D: NA; CDR3: CASSQETEVAKNIQYF; DNA: TGTGCCAGCAGCCAAGAGACGGAGGTGGCCAAAAACATTCAGTACTTC
J: TRBJ1-1; size: NA; length: 15; V: TRBV7-2; D: NA; CDR3: CASSLAGGWYTEAFF; DNA: TGTGCCAGCAGCTTAGCCGGAGGATGGTACACTGAAGCTTTCTTT
J: TRBJ1-3; size: NA; length: 15; V: TRBV3-1/TRBV3-2; D: NA; CDR3: CASSPSPRAGNTIYF; DNA: TGTGCCAGCAGCCCCTCTCCCAGGGCTGGAAACACCATATATTTT
J: TRBJ2-1; size: once; length: 14; V: TRBV5-1; D: TRBD2; CDR3: CASSLEREGNEQFF; DNA: TGCGCCAGCAGCCTTGAGCGGGAGGGCAATGAGCAGTTCTTC
J: TRBJ1-4; size: NA; length: 12; V: TRBV30; D: NA; CDR3: CAWSTGNEKLFF; DNA: TGTGCCTGGAGTACAGGGAATGAAAAACTGTTTTTT
J: TRBJ2-5; size: NA; length: 13; V: TRBV7-9; D: NA; CDR3: CASSLRGVETQYF; DNA: TGTGCCAGCAGCTTACGGGGAGTTGAGACCCAGTACTTC
J: TRBJ1-1; size: few; length: 17; V: TRBV18; D: TRBD1; CDR3: CASSPPRTGVMNTEAFF; DNA: TGTGCCAGCTCACCACCGAGGACAGGGGTTATGAACACTGAAGCTTTCTTT
J: TRBJ1-5; size: NA; length: 15; V: TRBV7-2; D: NA; CDR3: CASSLGARSNQPQHF; DNA: TGTGCCAGCAGCTTAGGTGCCAGGAGCAATCAGCCCCAGCATTTT
J: TRBJ1-1; size: NA; length: 15; V: TRBV30; D: NA; CDR3: CAWSAKGDMNTEAFF; DNA: TGTGCCTGGAGTGCTAAGGGGGATATGAACACTGAAGCTTTCTTT
J: TRBJ2-1; size: NA; length: 13; V: TRBV7-3; D: NA; CDR3: CASSEQPGGQQFF; DNA: TGTGCCAGCAGCGAGCAACCGGGCGGGCAGCAGTTCTTC
J: TRBJ1-1; size: NA; length: 18; V: TRBV19; D: NA; CDR3: CASSIDLLVREGDTEAFF; DNA: TGTGCCAGTAGTATAGATCTATTGGTCAGGGAGGGGGACACTGAAGCTTTCTTT
J: TRBJ1-1; size: NA; length: 15; V: TRBV5-1; D: NA; CDR3: CASSLDRLMNTEAFF; DNA: TGCGCCAGCAGCTTGGACAGACTAATGAACACTGAAGCTTTCTTT
J: TRBJ1-2; size: few; length: 13; V: TRBV9; D: TRBD1; CDR3: CASSLQGADGYTF; DNA: TGTGCCAGCAGCTTACAGGGGGCGGATGGCTACACCTTC
J: TRBJ2-1; size: NA; length: 13; V: TRBV6-1; D: NA; CDR3: CASSEVEGFEQFF; DNA: TGTGCCAGCAGTGAAGTCGAGGGTTTTGAGCAGTTCTTC
J: TRBJ2-2; size: NA; length: 15; V: TRBV11-2; D: NA; CDR3: CASSSVRGGTGELFF; DNA: TGTGCCAGCAGCTCCGTCAGGGGTGGCACCGGGGAGCTGTTTTTT
J: TRBJ1-2; size: NA; length: 12; V: TRBV24-1; D: NA; CDR3: CATSVTGNGYTF; DNA: TGTGCCACCAGTGTTACAGGGAATGGCTACACCTTC
J: TRBJ1-3; size: NA; length: 14; V: TRBV30; D: NA; CDR3: CAWTFRDTGNTIYF; DNA: TGTGCCTGGACCTTCCGGGACACTGGAAACACCATATATTTT
J: TRBJ2-5; size: NA; length: 15; V: TRBV6-5; D: NA; CDR3: CASSSLSRGRETQYF; DNA: TGTGCCAGCAGTTCACTCTCGCGGGGGCGGGAGACCCAGTACTTC
J: TRBJ2-3; size: NA; length: 14; V: TRBV10-3; D: NA; CDR3: CAISELAGTDTQYF; DNA: TGTGCCATCAGTGAATTAGCAGGCACAGATACGCAGTATTTT